This is a list of T cell receptor beta chains from one sample in a study of persistence of HIV-infected CD4 T cells. Sequenced by immunoSEQ multiplex PCR; TCRdb stores in-frame clones only, minus some. This table holds roughly 48,000 clones, about 87% found once. Antigens of these TCRs are unknown. Sequencing used CD4+ T cells sorted from PBMCs after roughly 18-hour stimulation, obtained from a patient who received antiretroviral therapy. These receptors were obtained from an adult woman with HIV who was CMV-seropositive. CDR3s include the opening cysteine and the closing phenylalanine or tryptophan. Fields, in order: D gene, J gene, clone size, V gene, CDR3 protein, CDR3 DNA. D genes are given only for firm matches. Some rows mark clone size as missing; the rest say once, few, many or name a class of expanded clone.

D gene: .
J gene: TRBJ1-1
clone size: .
V gene: TRBV6-5
CDR3 protein: CASLPPGTEAFF
CDR3 DNA: TGTGCCAGCCTACCCCCCGGGACTGAAGCTTTCTTT

D gene: .
J gene: TRBJ1-6
clone size: .
V gene: TRBV30
CDR3 protein: CAWEGGGGGRSSYNSPLHF
CDR3 DNA: TGTGCCTGGGAAGGCGGTGGGGGGGGGAGAAGCTCCTATAATTCACCCCTCCACTTT

D gene: TRBD1
J gene: TRBJ2-3
clone size: .
V gene: TRBV9
CDR3 protein: CASSVGQGDVTDTQYF
CDR3 DNA: TGTGCCAGCAGCGTAGGACAGGGGGATGTTACAGATACGCAGTATTTT

D gene: .
J gene: TRBJ1-1
clone size: .
V gene: TRBV23-1
CDR3 protein: CASRGGDEAGETEAFF
CDR3 DNA: TGCGCCAGCCGGGGGGGAGATGAGGCGGGTGAAACTGAAGCTTTCTTT

D gene: .
J gene: TRBJ2-1
clone size: .
V gene: TRBV10-3
CDR3 protein: CAISPSGRGALLSEQFF
CDR3 DNA: TGTGCCATCAGCCCCTCTGGTCGTGGCGCCCTATTGAGTGAGCAGTTCTTC

D gene: TRBD2
J gene: TRBJ2-1
clone size: .
V gene: TRBV18
CDR3 protein: CASSFKGQAGDRGEQFF
CDR3 DNA: TGTGCCAGCTCCTTTAAAGGCCAAGCGGGGGACCGGGGGGAGCAGTTCTTC

D gene: .
J gene: TRBJ1-5
clone size: .
V gene: TRBV18
CDR3 protein: CASSPSGVWQPQHF
CDR3 DNA: TGTGCCAGCTCACCCTCGGGGGTTTGGCAGCCCCAGCATTTT

D gene: .
J gene: TRBJ1-2
clone size: .
V gene: TRBV2
CDR3 protein: CASSVRGAEYGYTF
CDR3 DNA: TGTGCCAGCAGTGTTAGGGGCGCGGAGTATGGCTACACCTTC

D gene: .
J gene: TRBJ2-3
clone size: .
V gene: TRBV18
CDR3 protein: CASSRREPTDTQYF
CDR3 DNA: TGTGCCAGCTCACGCCGGGAGCCAACAGATACGCAGTATTTT

D gene: .
J gene: TRBJ1-2
clone size: .
V gene: TRBV5-1
CDR3 protein: CASSLGRGYGYTF
CDR3 DNA: TGCGCCAGCAGCTTGGGCAGGGGCTATGGCTACACCTTC

D gene: TRBD1
J gene: TRBJ2-7
clone size: .
V gene: TRBV7-2
CDR3 protein: CASSLGGQVAYEQYF
CDR3 DNA: TGTGCCAGCAGCTTAGGGGGACAGGTAGCCTACGAGCAGTACTTC

D gene: TRBD2
J gene: TRBJ2-3
clone size: .
V gene: TRBV19
CDR3 protein: CASSIGRGLAGAYDTQYF
CDR3 DNA: TGTGCCAGTAGTATAGGGCGGGGACTAGCGGGGGCTTATGATACGCAGTATTTT

D gene: .
J gene: TRBJ2-3
clone size: .
V gene: TRBV19
CDR3 protein: CATKGQTSTDTQYF
CDR3 DNA: TGTGCCACTAAAGGACAGACTAGCACAGATACGCAGTATTTT

D gene: .
J gene: TRBJ1-5
clone size: .
V gene: TRBV4-2
CDR3 protein: CASSQDLNQPQHF
CDR3 DNA: TGTGCCAGCAGCCAAGATCTGAATCAGCCCCAGCATTTT

D gene: .
J gene: TRBJ1-3
clone size: .
V gene: TRBV6-1
CDR3 protein: CASREGSGNTIYF
CDR3 DNA: TGTGCCAGCAGGGAGGGTTCTGGAAACACCATATATTTT

D gene: TRBD1
J gene: TRBJ1-1
clone size: .
V gene: TRBV30
CDR3 protein: CAWSKGQALMNTEAFF
CDR3 DNA: TGTGCCTGGAGTAAAGGACAGGCTCTAATGAACACTGAAGCTTTCTTT

D gene: TRBD1
J gene: TRBJ1-1
clone size: .
V gene: TRBV11-3
CDR3 protein: CASSRDRNEAFF
CDR3 DNA: TGTGCCAGCAGCCGGGACAGAAACGAAGCTTTCTTT

D gene: .
J gene: TRBJ1-2
clone size: .
V gene: TRBV30
CDR3 protein: CAWQGIYGYTF
CDR3 DNA: TGTGCCTGGCAGGGTATCTATGGCTACACCTTC

D gene: .
J gene: TRBJ1-2
clone size: once
V gene: TRBV15
CDR3 protein: CATSREVVGSYGYTF
CDR3 DNA: TGTGCCACCAGCAGAGAGGTGGTTGGAAGCTATGGCTACACCTTC

D gene: TRBD1
J gene: TRBJ2-1
clone size: .
V gene: TRBV5-1
CDR3 protein: CASSPGQGAREQFF
CDR3 DNA: TGCGCCAGCAGCCCTGGGCAGGGGGCGCGTGAGCAGTTCTTC

D gene: TRBD1
J gene: TRBJ1-4
clone size: once
V gene: TRBV5-1
CDR3 protein: CASSLGTGGGPNEKLFF
CDR3 DNA: TGCGCCAGCAGCCTAGGGACAGGGGGAGGACCTAATGAAAAACTGTTTTTT

D gene: .
J gene: TRBJ1-1
clone size: .
V gene: TRBV7-9
CDR3 protein: CASSAPGHTEAFF
CDR3 DNA: TGTGCCAGCAGCGCCCCCGGCCACACTGAAGCTTTCTTT

D gene: TRBD1
J gene: TRBJ2-1
clone size: .
V gene: TRBV5-1
CDR3 protein: CASSGQGWNNEQFF
CDR3 DNA: TGCGCCAGCAGCGGACAGGGGTGGAACAATGAGCAGTTCTTC

D gene: .
J gene: TRBJ1-2
clone size: .
V gene: TRBV30
CDR3 protein: CAWSVRAGRNGYTF
CDR3 DNA: TGTGCCTGGAGTGTACGGGCAGGGAGGAATGGCTACACCTTC

D gene: TRBD1
J gene: TRBJ2-5
clone size: .
V gene: TRBV27
CDR3 protein: CASYGSGDRETQYF
CDR3 DNA: TGTGCCAGCTATGGCTCGGGGGACAGGGAGACCCAGTACTTC

D gene: .
J gene: TRBJ1-2
clone size: .
V gene: TRBV19
CDR3 protein: CASSDWDPGNYGYTF
CDR3 DNA: TGTGCCAGTAGCGACTGGGACCCAGGGAACTATGGCTACACCTTC

D gene: .
J gene: TRBJ1-5
clone size: once
V gene: TRBV28
CDR3 protein: CASSPSSVGNQPQHF
CDR3 DNA: TGTGCCAGCAGTCCCAGCAGTGTCGGCAATCAGCCCCAGCATTTT

D gene: TRBD1
J gene: TRBJ1-2
clone size: .
V gene: TRBV5-5
CDR3 protein: CASSPTGQARYGYTF
CDR3 DNA: TGTGCCAGCAGCCCCACGGGACAGGCCCGCTATGGCTACACCTTC

D gene: .
J gene: TRBJ2-7
clone size: .
V gene: TRBV6-5
CDR3 protein: CASSPLRASSEQYF
CDR3 DNA: TGTGCCAGCAGTCCCCTAAGGGCTTCATCCGAGCAGTACTTC

D gene: .
J gene: TRBJ1-1
clone size: .
V gene: TRBV25-1
CDR3 protein: CASRKDKNTEAFF
CDR3 DNA: TGTGCCAGCAGGAAGGACAAAAACACTGAAGCTTTCTTT

D gene: TRBD2
J gene: TRBJ2-3
clone size: once
V gene: TRBV30
CDR3 protein: CARSGAFTDTQYF
CDR3 DNA: TGTGCCCGTAGCGGGGCTTTCACAGATACGCAGTATTTT

D gene: TRBD1
J gene: TRBJ1-2
clone size: .
V gene: TRBV2
CDR3 protein: CASKGQGGGYTF
CDR3 DNA: TGTGCCAGCAAAGGACAGGGTGGTGGCTACACCTTC

D gene: .
J gene: TRBJ1-5
clone size: few
V gene: TRBV19
CDR3 protein: CASSIAHKGNQPQHF
CDR3 DNA: TGTGCCAGTAGTATAGCCCACAAGGGCAATCAGCCCCAGCATTTT

D gene: .
J gene: TRBJ2-5
clone size: .
V gene: TRBV12-3/TRBV12-4
CDR3 protein: CASSARGTQYF
CDR3 DNA: TGTGCCAGCAGTGCCCGGGGGACCCAGTACTTC

D gene: .
J gene: TRBJ2-6
clone size: .
V gene: TRBV6-5
CDR3 protein: CASSYDVSGANVLTF
CDR3 DNA: TGTGCCAGCAGTTATGACGTCTCTGGGGCCAACGTCCTGACTTTC

D gene: .
J gene: TRBJ2-7
clone size: .
V gene: TRBV3-1/TRBV3-2
CDR3 protein: CASSLWDGALIYEQYF
CDR3 DNA: TGTGCCAGCAGCCTTTGGGACGGGGCGCTGATCTACGAGCAGTACTTC

D gene: .
J gene: TRBJ1-1
clone size: .
V gene: TRBV18
CDR3 protein: CASSPGATEAFF
CDR3 DNA: TGTGCCAGCTCACCGGGAGCCACTGAAGCTTTCTTT

D gene: .
J gene: TRBJ2-3
clone size: once
V gene: TRBV6-5
CDR3 protein: CASSYAGNPTDTQYF
CDR3 DNA: TGTGCCAGCAGTTACGCGGGGAACCCCACAGATACGCAGTATTTT

D gene: .
J gene: TRBJ1-5
clone size: .
V gene: TRBV12-2
CDR3 protein: CASRFRGRGNGTGNQPQHF
CDR3 DNA: TGTGCAAGTCGCTTCCGGGGGCGGGGGAATGGGACGGGCAATCAGCCCCAGCATTTT

D gene: .
J gene: TRBJ1-1
clone size: .
V gene: TRBV5-1
CDR3 protein: CASSLDRVQTEAFF
CDR3 DNA: TGCGCCAGCAGCTTGGACAGGGTGCAGACTGAAGCTTTCTTT

D gene: .
J gene: TRBJ1-6
clone size: few
V gene: TRBV18
CDR3 protein: CASSPREGRDSPLHF
CDR3 DNA: TGTGCCAGCTCACCAAGGGAGGGACGGGATTCACCCCTCCACTTT

D gene: .
J gene: TRBJ2-5
clone size: .
V gene: TRBV2
CDR3 protein: CASRGEMASLQETQYF
CDR3 DNA: TGTGCCAGCAGGGGGGAAATGGCTTCCTTGCAAGAGACCCAGTACTTC

D gene: .
J gene: TRBJ1-2
clone size: .
V gene: TRBV18
CDR3 protein: CASSPQARTDSYGYTF
CDR3 DNA: TGTGCCAGCTCACCACAGGCCCGGACAGACTCTTATGGCTACACCTTC

D gene: .
J gene: TRBJ1-2
clone size: .
V gene: TRBV12-3/TRBV12-4
CDR3 protein: CASSLVSNYGYTF
CDR3 DNA: TGTGCCAGCAGTTTAGTCTCTAACTATGGCTACACCTTC

D gene: TRBD1
J gene: TRBJ1-5
clone size: .
V gene: TRBV5-1
CDR3 protein: CASSPLGTGNQPQHF
CDR3 DNA: TGCGCCAGCAGCCCCCTGGGGACAGGGAATCAGCCCCAGCATTTT

D gene: .
J gene: TRBJ1-3
clone size: .
V gene: TRBV19
CDR3 protein: CASSSGSAFSGNTIYF
CDR3 DNA: TGTGCCAGTAGTTCCGGTAGCGCTTTCTCTGGAAACACCATATATTTT

D gene: TRBD2
J gene: TRBJ2-1
clone size: .
V gene: TRBV19
CDR3 protein: CASSIEGTTQFF
CDR3 DNA: TGTGCCAGTAGTATAGAAGGGACTACGCAGTTCTTC

D gene: .
J gene: TRBJ2-3
clone size: once
V gene: TRBV10-3
CDR3 protein: CAISENRGGHTDTQYF
CDR3 DNA: TGTGCCATCAGTGAGAATAGGGGCGGGCACACAGATACGCAGTATTTT

D gene: .
J gene: TRBJ1-1
clone size: .
V gene: TRBV20-1
CDR3 protein: CSAGVKSAFF
CDR3 DNA: TGCAGTGCGGGGGTGAAGTCGGCTTTCTTT

D gene: .
J gene: TRBJ2-2
clone size: .
V gene: TRBV6-5
CDR3 protein: CASQGFTGELFF
CDR3 DNA: TGTGCCAGCCAGGGATTCACCGGGGAGCTGTTTTTT

D gene: .
J gene: TRBJ2-1
clone size: .
V gene: TRBV24-1
CDR3 protein: CATSDFAEGVWERSNEQFF
CDR3 DNA: TGTGCCACCAGTGATTTCGCGGAGGGGGTTTGGGAGCGGTCCAATGAGCAGTTCTTC

D gene: .
J gene: TRBJ2-5
clone size: .
V gene: TRBV9
CDR3 protein: CASSVGGEETQYF
CDR3 DNA: TGTGCCAGCAGCGTAGGGGGGGAAGAGACCCAGTACTTC

D gene: .
J gene: TRBJ1-6
clone size: few
V gene: TRBV29-1
CDR3 protein: CSIQEPRDSPLHF
CDR3 DNA: TGCAGCATACAGGAGCCCAGGGACTCACCCCTCCACTTT